One T cell receptor (beta chain) is described in this entry. As yet, its antigen is unknown. One end of the junction does not line up with germline, which may come from a read error. The PCR used 60 Vbeta and 13 Jbeta primers. Repertoires were generated with immunoSEQ multiplex PCR, while TCRdb's copy carries only in-frame clones and drops some. The sample includes hundreds of thousands of clones, approximately 90% of them seen just once. The sample belongs to a study of cytomegalovirus exposure and HLA in healthy donors. Study findings and constraints: Across all donors, roughly uniform sequencing depth was an assumption of the presence/absence analyses.

The CDR3 length is 13 residues. The germline gives CDR1 LNHDA, CDR2 SQIVND (reference sequence). This sequence joins TRBV19 and TRBJ1-3; D gene ambiguous. Specimen: PBMCs. This sequence was found in a woman aged 18-29 years in good health and CMV-seronegative. The CDR3 here is CATVSFSGNTIYF. As DNA, the CDR3 is TGCGCAACAGTATCCTTCTCTGGAAACACCATATATTTT.